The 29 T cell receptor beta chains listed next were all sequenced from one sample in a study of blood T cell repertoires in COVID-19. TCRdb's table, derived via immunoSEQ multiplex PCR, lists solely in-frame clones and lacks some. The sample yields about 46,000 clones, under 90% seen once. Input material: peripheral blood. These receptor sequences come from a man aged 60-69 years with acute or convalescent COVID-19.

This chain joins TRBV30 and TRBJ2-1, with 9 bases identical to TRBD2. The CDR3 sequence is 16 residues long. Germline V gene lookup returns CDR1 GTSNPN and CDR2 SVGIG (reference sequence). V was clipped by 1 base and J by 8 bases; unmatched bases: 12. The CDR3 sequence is CAWSEKRGAGNYEQFF. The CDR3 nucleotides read TGTGCCTGGAGTGAAAAGCGGGGGGCGGGGAACTATGAGCAGTTCTTC.

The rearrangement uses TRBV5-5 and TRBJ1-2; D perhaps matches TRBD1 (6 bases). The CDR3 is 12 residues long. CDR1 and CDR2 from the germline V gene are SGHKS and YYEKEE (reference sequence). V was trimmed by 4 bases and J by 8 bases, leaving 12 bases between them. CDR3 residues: CASSPDRRGYTF. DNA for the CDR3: TGTGCCAGCAGCCCTGACAGGAGGGGCTACACCTTC. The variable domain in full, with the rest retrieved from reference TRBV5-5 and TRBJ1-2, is DAGVTQSPTHLIKTRGQQVTLRCSPISGHKSVSWYQQVLGQGPQFIFQYYEKEERGRGNFPDRFSARQFPNYSSELNVNALLLGDSALYLCASSPDRRGYTFGSGTRLTVV.

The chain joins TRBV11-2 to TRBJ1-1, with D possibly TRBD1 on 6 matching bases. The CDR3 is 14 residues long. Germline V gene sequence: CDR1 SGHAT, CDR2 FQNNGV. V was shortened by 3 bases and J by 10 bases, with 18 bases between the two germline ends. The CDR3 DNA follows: TGTGCCAGCAGCTTCGAACAGGGAAGAAACATAGCTTTCTTT. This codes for CASSFEQGRNIAFF. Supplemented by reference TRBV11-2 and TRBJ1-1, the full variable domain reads EAGVAQSPRYKIIEKRQSVAFWCNPISGHATLYWYQQILGQGPKLLIQFQNNGVVDDSQLPKDRFSAERLKGVDSTLKIQPAKLEDSAVYLCASSFEQGRNIAFFGQGTRLTVV.

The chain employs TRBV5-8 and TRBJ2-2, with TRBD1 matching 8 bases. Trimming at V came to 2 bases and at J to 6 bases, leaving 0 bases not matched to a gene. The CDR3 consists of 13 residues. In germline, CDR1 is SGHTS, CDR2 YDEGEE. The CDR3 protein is CASSLQGAGELFF. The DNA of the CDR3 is TGTGCCAGCAGCTTACAGGGGGCCGGGGAGCTGTTTTTT.

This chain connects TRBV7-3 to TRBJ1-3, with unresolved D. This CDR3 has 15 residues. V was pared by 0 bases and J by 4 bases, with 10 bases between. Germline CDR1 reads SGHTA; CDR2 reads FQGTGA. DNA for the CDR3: TGTGCCAGCAGCTTAACTGGGCAGCTCGGAAACACCATATATTTT. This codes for CASSLTGQLGNTIYF.

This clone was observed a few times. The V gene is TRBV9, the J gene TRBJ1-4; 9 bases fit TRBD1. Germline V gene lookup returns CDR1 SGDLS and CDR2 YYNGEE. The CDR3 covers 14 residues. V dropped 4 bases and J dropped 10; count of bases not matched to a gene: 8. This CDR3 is CASSLTGQGGKLFF. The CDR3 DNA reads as TGTGCCAGCAGCTTGACGGGACAGGGAGGAAAACTGTTTTTT.

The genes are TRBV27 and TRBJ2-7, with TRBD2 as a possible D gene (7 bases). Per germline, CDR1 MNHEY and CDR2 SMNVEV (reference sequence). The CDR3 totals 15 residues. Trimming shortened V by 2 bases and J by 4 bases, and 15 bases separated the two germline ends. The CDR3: CASSLEGGASYEQYF. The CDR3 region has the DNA TGTGCCAGCAGTTTAGAGGGGGGGGCGTCGTACGAGCAGTACTTC.

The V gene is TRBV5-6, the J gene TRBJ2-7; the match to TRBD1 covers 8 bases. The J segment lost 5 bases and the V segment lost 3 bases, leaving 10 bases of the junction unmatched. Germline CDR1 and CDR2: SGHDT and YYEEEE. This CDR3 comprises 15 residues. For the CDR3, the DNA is TGTGCCAGCAGCTGGAGGACAGGGAGGATGGACGAGCAGTACTTC. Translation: CASSWRTGRMDEQYF. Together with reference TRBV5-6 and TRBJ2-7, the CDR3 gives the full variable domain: DAGVTQSPTHLIKTRGQQVTLRCSPKSGHDTVSWYQQALGQGPQFIFQYYEEEERQRGNFPDRFSGHQFPNYSSELNVNALLLGDSALYLCASSWRTGRMDEQYFGPGTRLTVT.

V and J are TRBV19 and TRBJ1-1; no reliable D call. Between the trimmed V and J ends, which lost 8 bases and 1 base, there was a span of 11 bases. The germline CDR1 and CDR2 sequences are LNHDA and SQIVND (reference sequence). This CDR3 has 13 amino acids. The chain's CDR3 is CASGFSRNTEAFF. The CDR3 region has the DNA TGTGCCAGTGGCTTCAGTCGGAACACTGAAGCTTTCTTT.

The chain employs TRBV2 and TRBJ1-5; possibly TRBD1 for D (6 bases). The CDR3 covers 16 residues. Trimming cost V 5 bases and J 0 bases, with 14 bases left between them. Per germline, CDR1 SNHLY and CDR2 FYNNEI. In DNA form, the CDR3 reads TGTGCCAGCAGTATGAGGGGGAGAAATAGCAATCAGCCCCAGCATTTT. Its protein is CASSMRGRNSNQPQHF. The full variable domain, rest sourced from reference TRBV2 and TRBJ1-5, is EPEVTQTPSHQVTQMGQEVILRCVPISNHLYFYWYRQILGQKVEFLVSFYNNEISEKSEIFDDQFSVERPDGSNFTLKIRSTKLEDSAMYFCASSMRGRNSNQPQHFGDGTRLSIL.

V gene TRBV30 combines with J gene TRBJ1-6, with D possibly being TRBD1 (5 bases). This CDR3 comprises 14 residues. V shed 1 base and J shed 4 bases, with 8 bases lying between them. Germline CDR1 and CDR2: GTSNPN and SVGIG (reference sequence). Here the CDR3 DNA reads TGTGCCTGGAGTGGTAACAGGTATAATTCACCCCTCCACTTT. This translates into CAWSGNRYNSPLHF. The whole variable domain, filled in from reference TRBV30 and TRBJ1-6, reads SQTIHQWPATLVQPVGSPLSLECTVEGTSNPNLYWYRQAAGRGLQLLFYSVGIGQISSEVPQNLSASRPQDRQFILSSKKLLLSDSGFYLCAWSGNRYNSPLHFGNGTRLTVT.

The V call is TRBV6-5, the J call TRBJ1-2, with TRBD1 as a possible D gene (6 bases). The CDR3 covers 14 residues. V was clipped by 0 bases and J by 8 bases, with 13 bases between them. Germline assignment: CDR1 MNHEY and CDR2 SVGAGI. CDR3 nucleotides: TGTGCCAGCAGTTACTCAGGGGGAAAGGGGGGCTACACCTTC. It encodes CASSYSGGKGGYTF.

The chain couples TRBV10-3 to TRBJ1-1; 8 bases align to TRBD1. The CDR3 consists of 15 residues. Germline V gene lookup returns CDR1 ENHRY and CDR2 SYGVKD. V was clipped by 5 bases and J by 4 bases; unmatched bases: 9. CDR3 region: CAISPGTGIATEAFF. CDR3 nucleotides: TGTGCCATCAGTCCCGGGACAGGAATAGCCACTGAAGCTTTCTTT.

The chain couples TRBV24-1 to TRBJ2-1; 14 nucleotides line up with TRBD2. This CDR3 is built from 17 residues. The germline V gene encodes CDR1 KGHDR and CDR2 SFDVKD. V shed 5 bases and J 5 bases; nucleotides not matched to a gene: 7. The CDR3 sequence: CATSATSGGAYNNEQFF. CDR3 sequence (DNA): TGTGCCACCAGTGCGACTAGCGGGGGGGCTTATAACAATGAGCAGTTCTTC.

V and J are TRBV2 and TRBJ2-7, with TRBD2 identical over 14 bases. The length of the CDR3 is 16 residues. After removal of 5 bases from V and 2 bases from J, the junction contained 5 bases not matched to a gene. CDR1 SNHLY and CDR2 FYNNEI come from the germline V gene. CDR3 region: CASSLTSGGGAYEQYF. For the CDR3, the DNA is TGTGCCAGCAGTTTGACTAGCGGGGGGGGCGCCTACGAGCAGTACTTC.

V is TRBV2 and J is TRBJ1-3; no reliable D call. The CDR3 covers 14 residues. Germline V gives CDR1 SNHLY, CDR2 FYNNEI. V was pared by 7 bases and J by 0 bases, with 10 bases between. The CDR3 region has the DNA TGTGCCAGCAAAGACGGGAACTCTGGAAACACCATATATTTT. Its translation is CASKDGNSGNTIYF.

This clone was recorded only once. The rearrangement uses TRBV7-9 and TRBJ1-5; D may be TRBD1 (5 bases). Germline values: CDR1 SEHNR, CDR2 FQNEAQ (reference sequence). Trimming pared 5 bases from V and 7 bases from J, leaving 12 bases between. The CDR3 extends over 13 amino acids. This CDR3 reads CASSPLGPQPQHF. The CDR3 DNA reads TGTGCCAGCAGCCCCCTGGGGCCCCAGCCCCAGCATTTT.

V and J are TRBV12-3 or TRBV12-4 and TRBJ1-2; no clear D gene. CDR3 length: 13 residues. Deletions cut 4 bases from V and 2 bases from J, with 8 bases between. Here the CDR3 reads CASSSGENYGYTF. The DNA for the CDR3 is TGTGCCAGCAGTTCGGGTGAAAACTATGGCTACACCTTC.

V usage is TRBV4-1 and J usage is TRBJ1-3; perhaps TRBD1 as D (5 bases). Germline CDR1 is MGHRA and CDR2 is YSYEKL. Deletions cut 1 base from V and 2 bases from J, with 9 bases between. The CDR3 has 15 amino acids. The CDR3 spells CASSQGTSTGNTIYF. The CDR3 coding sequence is TGCGCCAGCAGCCAAGGGACATCAACTGGAAACACCATATATTTT.

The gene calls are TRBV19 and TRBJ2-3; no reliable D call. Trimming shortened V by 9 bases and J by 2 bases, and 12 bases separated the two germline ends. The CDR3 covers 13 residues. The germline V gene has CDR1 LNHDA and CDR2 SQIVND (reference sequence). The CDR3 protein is CASRLTPTDTQYF. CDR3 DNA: TGTGCCAGCCGTTTAACTCCCACAGATACGCAGTATTTT.

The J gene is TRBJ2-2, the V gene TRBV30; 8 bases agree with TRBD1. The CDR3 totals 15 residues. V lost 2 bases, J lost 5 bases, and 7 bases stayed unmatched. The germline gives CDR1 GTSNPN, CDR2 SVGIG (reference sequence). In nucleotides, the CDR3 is TGTGCCTGGAGTCACCAGGGGGCGCGGACCGGGGAGCTGTTTTTT. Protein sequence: CAWSHQGARTGELFF. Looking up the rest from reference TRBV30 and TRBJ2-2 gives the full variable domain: SQTIHQWPATLVQPVGSPLSLECTVEGTSNPNLYWYRQAAGRGLQLLFYSVGIGQISSEVPQNLSASRPQDRQFILSSKKLLLSDSGFYLCAWSHQGARTGELFFGEGSRLTVL.

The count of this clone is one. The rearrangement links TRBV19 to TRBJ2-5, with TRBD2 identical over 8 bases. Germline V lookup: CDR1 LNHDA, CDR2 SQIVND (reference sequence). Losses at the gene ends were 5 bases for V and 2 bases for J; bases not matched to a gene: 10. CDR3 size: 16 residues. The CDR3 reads CASSERGGTIQETQYF. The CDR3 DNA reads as TGTGCCAGTAGTGAACGCGGGGGGACCATACAAGAGACCCAGTACTTC.

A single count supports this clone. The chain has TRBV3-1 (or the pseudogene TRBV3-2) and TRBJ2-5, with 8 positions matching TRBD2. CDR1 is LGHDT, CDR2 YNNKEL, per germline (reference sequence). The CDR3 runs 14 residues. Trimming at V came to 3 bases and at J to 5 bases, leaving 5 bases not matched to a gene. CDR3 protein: CASSHGGGRETQYF. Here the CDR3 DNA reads TGTGCCAGCAGCCACGGGGGGGGCCGGGAGACCCAGTACTTC.

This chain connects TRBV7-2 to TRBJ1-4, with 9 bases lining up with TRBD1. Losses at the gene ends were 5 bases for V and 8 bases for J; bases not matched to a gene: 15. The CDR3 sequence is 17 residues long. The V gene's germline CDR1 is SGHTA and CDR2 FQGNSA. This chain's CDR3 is CASSGYRGQESGEKLFF. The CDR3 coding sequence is TGTGCCAGCAGCGGTTACAGGGGGCAAGAGTCTGGGGAAAAACTGTTTTTT.

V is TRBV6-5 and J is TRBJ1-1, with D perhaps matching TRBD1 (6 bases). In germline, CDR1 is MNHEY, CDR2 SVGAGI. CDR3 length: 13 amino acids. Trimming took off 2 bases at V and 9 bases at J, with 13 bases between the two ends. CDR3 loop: CASSYSEGDKAFF. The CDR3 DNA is TGTGCCAGCAGTTACAGTGAGGGGGACAAAGCTTTCTTT.

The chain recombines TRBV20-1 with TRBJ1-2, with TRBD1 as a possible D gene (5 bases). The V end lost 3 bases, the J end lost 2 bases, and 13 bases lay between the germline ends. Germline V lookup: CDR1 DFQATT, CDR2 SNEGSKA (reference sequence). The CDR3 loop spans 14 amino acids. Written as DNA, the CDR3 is TGCAGTGCTAGTCACAGGCCAACCAACTATGGCTACACCTTC. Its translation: CSASHRPTNYGYTF.

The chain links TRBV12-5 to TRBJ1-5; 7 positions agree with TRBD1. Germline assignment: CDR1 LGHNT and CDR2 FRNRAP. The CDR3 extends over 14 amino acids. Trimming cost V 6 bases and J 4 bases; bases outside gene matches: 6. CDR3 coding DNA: TGTGCTAGTGGCTCGGGACAGCCAAATCAGCCCCAGCATTTT. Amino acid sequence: CASGSGQPNQPQHF.

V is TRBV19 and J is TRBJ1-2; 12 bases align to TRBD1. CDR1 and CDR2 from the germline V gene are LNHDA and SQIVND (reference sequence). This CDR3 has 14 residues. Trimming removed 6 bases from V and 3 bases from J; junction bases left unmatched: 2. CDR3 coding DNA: TGTGCCAGTAGGGGGACAGGGGGCGACTATGGCTACACCTTC. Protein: CASRGTGGDYGYTF.

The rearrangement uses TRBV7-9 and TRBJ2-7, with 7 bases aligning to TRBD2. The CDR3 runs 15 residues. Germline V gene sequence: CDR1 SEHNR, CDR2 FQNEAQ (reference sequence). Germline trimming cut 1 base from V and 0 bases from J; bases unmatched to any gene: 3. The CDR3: CASSLVGTTSYEQYF. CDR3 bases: TGTGCCAGCAGCTTAGTGGGGACTACCTCCTACGAGCAGTACTTC.